This TCR beta chain came from a study of T cells after yellow fever vaccination. Study outcomes and limitations: Re-detected after boosting: most primary clones, 95% to 98% of CD4 and about 89% of CD8. The study noted that FACS-sorted repertoires could contain abundant clonotypes contaminating from the bulk population.

The germline gives CDR1 SGHDT, CDR2 YYEEEE. The V segment lost 3 bases and the J segment 1 base; nucleotides outside the gene matches: 6. The CDR3 is 16 residues long. One entry per CDR3 protein, called by TCRdb with MiXCR from the 5' RACE reads. The data show more than 35,000 distinct CDR3 sequences, 6.8% seen once. This clonotype was recorded at least ten times. The chain has TRBV5-6 and TRBJ2-7; 11 bases are a match to TRBD2. Sequenced here: CD8+ T cells not binding an NS4B(214-222) dextramer, sorted from PBMCs, sampled 45 days after the yellow fever booster vaccination. The receptor was isolated from a man aged 25 to 40 who received the YFV17D yellow fever vaccine. DNA of the CDR3: TGTGCCAGCAGCTCCAGACTAGCGGGAACATCCTACGAGCAGTACTTC. Its translation: CASSSRLAGTSYEQYF.